The present T cell receptor (beta chain) was sequenced within a study of metastatic and nonmetastatic thyroid tumors. Points from the study as a whole: Within blood and tumor, benign nodules reportedly had significantly lower TCR beta diversity than malignant thyroid tumors did.

Patients had received no treatment of any kind before thyroid surgery. The length of the CDR3 is 15 residues. The trim removed 6 bases at V and 1 base at J, leaving 9 bases unmatched. Germline loops: CDR1 SNHLY, CDR2 FYNNEI. This clone qualifies as medium-sized. Its cognate antigen is unknown. TCRdb re-clonotyped the PCR reads through MiXCR. The table includes roughly 75,000 clones, around 12% detected once. This sequence originates from a female donor with papillary thyroid cancer or a benign thyroid nodule (not recorded which). Some clones in this sample may be carry-over from other donors' samples. Sequenced: tumor tissue. The chain employs TRBV2 and TRBJ2-7, with 7 bases aligning to TRBD1. CDR3 protein: CASRTGTAVSYEQYF. In DNA, the CDR3 is TGTGCCAGCAGAACCGGGACAGCCGTTTCCTACGAGCAGTACTTC.